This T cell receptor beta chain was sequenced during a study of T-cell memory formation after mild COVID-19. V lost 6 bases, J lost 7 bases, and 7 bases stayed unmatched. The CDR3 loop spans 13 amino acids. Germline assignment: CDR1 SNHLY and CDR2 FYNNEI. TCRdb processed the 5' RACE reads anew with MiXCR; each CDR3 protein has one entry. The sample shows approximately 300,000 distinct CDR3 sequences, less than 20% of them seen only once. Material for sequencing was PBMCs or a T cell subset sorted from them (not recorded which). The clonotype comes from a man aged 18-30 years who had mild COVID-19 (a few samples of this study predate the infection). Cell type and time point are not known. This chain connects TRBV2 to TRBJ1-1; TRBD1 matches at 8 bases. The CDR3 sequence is CASRGQETFEAFF. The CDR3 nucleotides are TGTGCCAGCAGGGGACAGGAAACATTTGAAGCTTTCTTT.